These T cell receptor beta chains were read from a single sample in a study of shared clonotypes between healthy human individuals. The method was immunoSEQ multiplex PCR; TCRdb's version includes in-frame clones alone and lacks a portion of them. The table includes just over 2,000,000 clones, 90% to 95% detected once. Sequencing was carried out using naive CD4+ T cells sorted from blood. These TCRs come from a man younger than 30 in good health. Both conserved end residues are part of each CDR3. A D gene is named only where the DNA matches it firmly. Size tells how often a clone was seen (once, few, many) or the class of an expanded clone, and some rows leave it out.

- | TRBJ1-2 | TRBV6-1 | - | CASSDRRNSLYGYTF | TGTGCCAGCAGTGACCGCCGAAACTCGCTATATGGCTACACCTTC
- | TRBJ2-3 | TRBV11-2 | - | CASSLMFADTQYF | TGTGCCAGCAGCCTGATGTTTGCAGATACGCAGTATTTT
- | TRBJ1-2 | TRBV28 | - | CASSFGDSNYGYTF | TGTGCCAGCAGTTTTGGAGATTCTAACTATGGCTACACCTTC
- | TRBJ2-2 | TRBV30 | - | CAWSQPPGELFF | TGTGCCTGGAGCCAACCCCCCGGGGAGCTGTTTTTT
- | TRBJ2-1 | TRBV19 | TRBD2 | CASRGGLGPEQFF | TGTGCCAGTAGAGGTGGACTAGGACCTGAGCAGTTCTTC
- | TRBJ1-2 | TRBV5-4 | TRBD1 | CASSRTGESLDGYTF | TGTGCCAGCAGCCGGACAGGGGAGAGTTTGGATGGCTACACCTTC
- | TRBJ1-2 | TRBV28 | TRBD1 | CASSRGGTGTDYGYTF | TGTGCCAGCAGTAGGGGGGGGACAGGGACTGACTATGGCTACACCTTC
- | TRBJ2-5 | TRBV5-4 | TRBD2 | CATGLAGEETQYF | TGTGCCACCGGACTAGCGGGGGAGGAGACCCAGTACTTC
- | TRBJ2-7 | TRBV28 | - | CASQPLGPGGRYEQYF | TGTGCCAGCCAACCCTTGGGTCCTGGGGGTCGCTACGAGCAGTACTTC
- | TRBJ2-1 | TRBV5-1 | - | CASSQSHPNEQFF | TGCGCCAGCAGCCAGAGCCATCCCAATGAGCAGTTCTTC
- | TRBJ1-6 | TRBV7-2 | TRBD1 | CASSQRQGGNSPLHF | TGTGCCAGCAGCCAGAGACAGGGAGGGAATTCACCCCTCCACTTT
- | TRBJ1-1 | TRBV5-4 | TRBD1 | CASSSQGASTEAFF | TGTGCCAGCAGCTCCCAGGGGGCCAGCACTGAAGCTTTCTTT
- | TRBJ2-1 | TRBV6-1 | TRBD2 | CASSETPGLGVDEQFF | TGTGCCAGCAGTGAAACCCCGGGACTAGGCGTAGATGAGCAGTTCTTC
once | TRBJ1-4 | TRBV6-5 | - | CASSSDSRWEKLFF | TGTGCCAGCAGTTCGGACAGCCGGTGGGAAAAACTGTTTTTT
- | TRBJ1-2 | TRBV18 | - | CASSPGDVGYTF | TGTGCCAGCTCACCTGGGGACGTCGGCTACACCTTC
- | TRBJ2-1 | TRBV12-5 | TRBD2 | CASARTSDNEQFF | TGTGCTAGTGCACGGACTAGCGACAATGAGCAGTTCTTC
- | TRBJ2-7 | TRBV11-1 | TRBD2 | CASSLREGPDEQYF | TGTGCCAGCAGCCTCCGGGAGGGGCCTGACGAGCAGTACTTC
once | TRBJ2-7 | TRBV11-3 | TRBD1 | CASSLVTGGEQYF | TGTGCCAGCAGCTTAGTAACAGGGGGCGAGCAGTACTTC
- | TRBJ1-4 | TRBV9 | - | CASSRAATNEKLFF | TGTGCCTCATCACGCGCGGCAACTAATGAAAAACTGTTTTTT
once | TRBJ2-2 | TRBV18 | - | CASSPPSGPGELFF | TGTGCCAGCTCACCACCATCCGGTCCCGGGGAGCTGTTTTTT
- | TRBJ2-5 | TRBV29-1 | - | CSVVTAPAVQETQYF | TGCAGCGTTGTCACCGCCCCGGCGGTGCAAGAGACCCAGTACTTC
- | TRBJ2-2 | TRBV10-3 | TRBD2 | CAISESGRASTGELFF | TGTGCCATCAGTGAGTCCGGGAGGGCGAGCACCGGGGAGCTGTTTTTT
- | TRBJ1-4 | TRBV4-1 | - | CASSQEFRTNEKLFF | TGCGCCAGCAGCCAAGAGTTCAGGACTAATGAAAAACTGTTTTTT
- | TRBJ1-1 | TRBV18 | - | CASSPVAGSLTEAFF | TGTGCCAGCTCACCAGTTGCAGGCTCGTTAACTGAAGCTTTCTTT
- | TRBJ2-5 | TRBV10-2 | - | CASSEEIGETQYF | TGCGCCAGCAGCGAGGAGATTGGGGAGACCCAGTACTTC
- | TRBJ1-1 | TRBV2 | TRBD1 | CASSEGQGSNTEAFF | TGTGCCAGCAGTGAAGGACAGGGTTCGAACACTGAAGCTTTCTTT
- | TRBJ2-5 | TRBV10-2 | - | CASSEDSWETQYF | TGCGCCAGCAGTGAAGATTCCTGGGAGACCCAGTACTTC
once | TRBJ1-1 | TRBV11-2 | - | CASSLDHSMNTEAFF | TGTGCCAGCAGCTTAGATCACAGCATGAACACTGAAGCTTTCTTT
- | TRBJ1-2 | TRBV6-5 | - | CASSFRASYGYTF | TGTGCCAGCAGTTTCAGGGCTTCTTATGGCTACACCTTC
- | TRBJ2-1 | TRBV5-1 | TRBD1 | CASSLEGTANNEQFF | TGCGCCAGCAGCTTGGAAGGGACAGCGAACAATGAGCAGTTCTTC
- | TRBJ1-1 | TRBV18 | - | CASSQQGGATEAFF | TGTGCCAGCTCCCAACAGGGTGGGGCCACTGAAGCTTTCTTT
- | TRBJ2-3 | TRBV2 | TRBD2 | CASSPFLSGVTDTQYF | TGTGCCAGCAGTCCCTTCCTTAGCGGGGTCACAGATACGCAGTATTTT
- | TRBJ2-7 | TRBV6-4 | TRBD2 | CASSWFSGRADEQYF | TGTGCCAGCAGTTGGTTTAGCGGGAGGGCGGACGAGCAGTACTTC
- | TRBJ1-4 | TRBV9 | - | CASSVGPIHNEKLFF | TGTGCCAGCAGCGTGGGACCGATCCATAATGAAAAACTGTTTTTT
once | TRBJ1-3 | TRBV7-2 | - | CASSLVSVLSGNTIYF | TGTGCCAGCAGCTTAGTATCCGTCCTTTCTGGAAACACCATATATTTT
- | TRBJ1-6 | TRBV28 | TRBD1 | CASTWTGGSSYNSPLHF | TGTGCCAGCACCTGGACAGGGGGTAGCTCCTATAATTCACCCCTCCACTTT
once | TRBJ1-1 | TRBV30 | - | CACQVIMNTEAFF | TGTGCCTGTCAGGTGATCATGAACACTGAAGCTTTCTTT
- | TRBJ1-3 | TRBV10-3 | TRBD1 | CAISDRTGDGRGNTIYF | TGTGCCATCAGTGATCGGACAGGGGATGGCCGGGGAAACACCATATATTTT
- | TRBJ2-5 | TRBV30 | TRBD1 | CARWTGRPWETQYF | TGTGCCCGCTGGACAGGGCGTCCCTGGGAGACCCAGTACTTC
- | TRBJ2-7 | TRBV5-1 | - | CASSRSGTAYEQYF | TGCGCCAGCAGCCGCTCCGGGACTGCCTACGAGCAGTACTTC
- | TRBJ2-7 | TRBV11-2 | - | CASSRMAGYEQYF | TGTGCCAGCAGCCGAATGGCCGGATACGAGCAGTACTTC
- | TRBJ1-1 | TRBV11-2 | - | CASSLEPGNTEAFF | TGTGCCAGCAGCTTAGAGCCGGGGAACACTGAAGCTTTCTTT
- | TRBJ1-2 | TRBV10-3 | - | CAISESSSTGAYGYTF | TGTGCCATCAGTGAGTCTTCCTCGACAGGCGCCTATGGCTACACCTTC
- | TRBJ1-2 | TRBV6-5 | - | CASSYPGAYGYTF | TGTGCCAGCAGTTATCCGGGGGCATATGGCTACACCTTC
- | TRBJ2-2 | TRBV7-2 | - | CASSLAVNTGELFF | TGTGCCAGCAGCTTAGCCGTAAACACCGGGGAGCTGTTTTTT
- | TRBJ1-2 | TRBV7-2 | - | CASSLTDIDYGYTF | TGTGCCAGCAGCTTAACGGATATAGACTATGGCTACACCTTC
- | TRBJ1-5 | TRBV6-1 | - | CASSTVNYSNQPQHF | TGTGCCAGCAGTACAGTGAATTATAGCAATCAGCCCCAGCATTTT
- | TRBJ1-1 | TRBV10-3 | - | CAATVEKWTEAFF | TGTGCCGCTACGGTCGAGAAGTGGACTGAAGCTTTCTTT
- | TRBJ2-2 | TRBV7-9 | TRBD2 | CASSSLTSGGSGELFF | TGTGCCAGCAGCTCCTTGACTAGCGGGGGTTCCGGGGAGCTGTTTTTT
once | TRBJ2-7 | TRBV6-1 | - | CASARLGVEQYF | TGTGCCAGCGCGAGGCTGGGCGTCGAGCAGTACTTC
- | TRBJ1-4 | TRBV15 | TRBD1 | CATSSSGTGLGKLFF | TGTGCCACCAGCAGTTCCGGGACAGGGTTGGGAAAACTGTTTTTT
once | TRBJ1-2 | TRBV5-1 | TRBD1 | CASSQSGTALDYGYTF | TGCGCCAGCAGCCAATCCGGGACAGCTCTAGACTATGGCTACACCTTC
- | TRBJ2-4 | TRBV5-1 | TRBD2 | CASNQKAGGLNIQYF | TGCGCCAGCAACCAAAAAGCGGGAGGGTTGAACATTCAGTACTTC
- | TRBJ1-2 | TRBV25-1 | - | CASSPQDRVNYGYTF | TGTGCCAGCAGTCCCCAGGACAGAGTTAACTATGGCTACACCTTC
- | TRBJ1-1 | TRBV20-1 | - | CSASPNTEAFF | TGCAGTGCTAGCCCGAACACTGAAGCTTTCTTT
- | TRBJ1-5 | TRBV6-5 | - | CASSRGHADQPQHF | TGTGCCAGCAGTAGGGGACATGCTGATCAGCCCCAGCATTTT
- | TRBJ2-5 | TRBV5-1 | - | CASSLDIPEGTQYF | TGCGCCAGCAGCTTGGATATCCCGGAGGGGACCCAGTACTTC
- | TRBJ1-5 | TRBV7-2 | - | CASSTFNQPQHF | TGTGCCAGCAGCACCTTCAATCAGCCCCAGCATTTT
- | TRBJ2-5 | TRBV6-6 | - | CASTGPQETQYF | TGTGCCAGCACAGGACCCCAAGAGACCCAGTACTTC
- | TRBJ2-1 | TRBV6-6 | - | CASSWLYNEQFF | TGTGCCAGCAGTTGGCTCTACAATGAGCAGTTCTTC